These 25 T cell receptor delta chains originate from one sample sequenced in a study of gamma-delta chains in newborns, infants, children. TCRdb called clones from the reads again using CATT. The sample consists of about 8,300 delta-chain clones, about 1.6% of them appearing once. Material: blood. The receptors stem from a child who was a newborn, infant or young child, either healthy, febrile or measles-vaccinated (not recorded which).

This clone rates as medium-sized. The sample has other DNA sequences that encode this CDR3 too. The rearrangement links TRDV3 to TRDJ1; D gene unclear. The V gene's germline CDR1 is TVYSNPD and CDR2 GDNSRS (reference sequence). The CDR3 loop spans 15 amino acids. Trimming left V 0 bases short and J 5 bases short, with 19 bases between. The CDR3 DNA reads as TGTGCCTTTAGGTACAGACTCGATTCTCAGGATAAACTCATCTTT. The encoded protein is CAFRYRLDSQDKLIF.

This clone is labeled as medium-sized. The sample holds other DNA sequences that translate to the same CDR3. This rearrangement joins TRDV1 to TRDJ3; TRDD3 agrees at 13 bases. The ends lost 2 bases at V and 2 bases at J; junction bases unmatched: 27. CDR3 length equals 27 residues. Germline V gene sequence: CDR1 TSWWSYY, CDR2 QGS. CDR3 sequence: CALGEDASLPAQILGDTITWDTRQMFF. In DNA, the CDR3 is TGTGCTCTTGGGGAAGACGCCTCCCTTCCTGCCCAGATACTGGGGGATACGATCACCTGGGACACCCGACAGATGTTTTTC.

This chain uses TRDV1 with TRDJ1; either TRDD2 or TRDD3 may supply D (6 bases each). The V gene's germline CDR1 is TSWWSYY and CDR2 QGS. With 0 bases removed from V and 0 bases from J, the gap between germline ends came to 32 bases. CDR3 length equals 23 residues. Here the CDR3 reads CALGELGARSYPWGLGYTDKLIF. CDR3 coding DNA: TGTGCTCTTGGGGAACTGGGGGCTCGGTCCTACCCCTGGGGATTGGGTTACACCGATAAACTCATCTTT.

In regard to this clone: Other DNA sequences from this sample encode an identical CDR3 as well. DNA of the CDR3: TGTGCTCTTGGGGAGCTAAACTACGCAAAACTCATCTTT. It is translated as CALGELNYAKLIF. This rearrangement joins TRDV1 to TRDJ1; no clear D gene. The CDR3 runs 13 residues. Germline CDR1 is TSWWSYY and CDR2 is QGS. V lost 3 bases to trimming and J lost 8 bases, with 13 bases between them.

Remarks on this clone: A much larger clone lies a single base off, so this may be a read error. This sequence joins TRDV2 and TRDJ3; 10 bases line up with TRDD3. The germline CDR1 and CDR2 sequences are GEAIGNYY and EKD. The CDR3 has 22 residues. The CDR3 DNA is TGTGCCCGTGACACCAGGGGACCTACTGGGGGATCCAGCTCCTGGGACACCCGACAGATGTTTTTC. This translates into CARDTRGPTGGSSSWDTRQMFF.

This clone was counted a few times. The protein held in TCRdb is that of a much larger clone and does not match this DNA's translation at residue 13, likely because of a read error; the protein shown is translated from the DNA. This chain joins TRDV1 and TRDJ1, with 11 bases aligning to TRDD3. Germline V lookup: CDR1 TSWWSYY, CDR2 QGS. This CDR3 has 20 residues. Losses at the gene ends were 0 bases for V and 0 bases for J; bases not matched to a gene: 12. The CDR3 protein is CALGELGLLGDRAYTDKLIF. For the CDR3, the DNA is TGTGCTCTTGGGGAACTTGGCCTACTGGGGGATAGGGCGTACACCGATAAACTCATCTTT.

A word on this clone: For this DNA, TCRdb reports the protein of a much larger clone, which diverges at residue 10, most likely from a read error; the protein presented here is translated directly from the DNA. The chain uses TRDV2 and TRDJ1, with 9 bases aligning to TRDD3. This CDR3 contains 16 residues. In germline, CDR1 is GEAIGNYY, CDR2 EKD. The trim removed 2 bases at V and 0 bases at J, leaving 6 bases unmatched. CDR3 residues: CACDKGIRGHTDKLIF. The CDR3 bases are TGTGCCTGTGACAAGGGGATACGCGGGCACACCGATAAACTCATCTTT.

The V call is TRDV1, the J call TRDJ1; 10 nucleotides agree with TRDD3. Per the germline V gene, CDR1 is TSWWSYY and CDR2 is QGS. This CDR3 comprises 30 residues. With V trimmed by 3 bases and J by 0 bases, 46 bases remained unmatched. In DNA form, the CDR3 reads TGTGCTCTTGGGGAGGAGACTTCTTCCCAGACAGAATATTGGGGGATGGGGGAGTTACTGGGGGATGTGTACACCGATAAACTCATCTTT. This translates into CALGEETSSQTEYWGMGELLGDVYTDKLIF.

The table lists this clone with a few counts. The TCRdb record carries a much larger clone's protein, which differs from this DNA's translation at residue 6; a read error is the likely cause, and the protein listed here is the DNA translation. The rearrangement links TRDV1 to TRDJ1; 8 bases agree with TRDD3. The CDR3 covers 18 residues. V trimming: 4 bases; J trimming: 5 bases; junction bases outside the gene matches: 18. Per germline, CDR1 TSWWSYY and CDR2 QGS. CDR3: CALGAPSPTRGIGDKLIF. Here the CDR3 DNA reads TGTGCTCTTGGGGCCCCTTCTCCTACACGGGGGATAGGAGATAAACTCATCTTT.

This clone showed up just a few times. The chain joins TRDV1 to TRDJ1; TRDD3 matches at 8 bases. The junction had 18 bases not matched to a gene; V was cut back by 5 bases and J by 1 base. CDR3 length: 19 residues. Per germline, CDR1 TSWWSYY and CDR2 QGS. This chain's CDR3 is CALGNFRGILEGFTDKLIF. The CDR3 DNA reads TGTGCTCTTGGGAACTTCCGGGGGATATTAGAGGGATTCACCGATAAACTCATCTTT.

This clone came up a few times. Distinct nucleotide sequences in the sample also encode this CDR3. The J gene is TRDJ1, the V gene TRDV1; D is possibly TRDD2 or TRDD3 (7 bases each). The CDR3 covers 19 residues. Trimming stripped 2 bases from V and 3 bases from J, with 25 bases between. Germline CDR1 reads TSWWSYY; CDR2 reads QGS. For the CDR3, the DNA is TGTGCTCTTGGGGAATCCTTCCTGCAGGATGGGGGAAGGCCCGATAAACTCATCTTT. Residues: CALGESFLQDGGRPDKLIF.

This clone is judged medium-sized. Other DNA sequences within the sample encode an identical CDR3. The V and J genes are TRDV2 and TRDJ3, with 8 positions matching TRDD3. V shed 0 bases and J 0 bases; nucleotides not matched to a gene: 3. The CDR3 spans 18 residues. Looked up from germline, CDR1 is GEAIGNYY and CDR2 is EKD. As DNA, the CDR3 is TGTGCCTGTGACACCGGCTGGGGGAGCTCCTGGGACACCCGACAGATGTTTTTC. Translated: CACDTGWGSSWDTRQMFF.

The sample holds a few counts of this clone. The translation of this DNA and the TCRdb protein of a much larger clone differ at residue 10, probably owing to a read error; the protein shown here is translated from the DNA. This chain connects TRDV3 to TRDJ2; D might be TRDD3 (6 bases). Per the germline V gene, CDR1 is TVYSNPD and CDR2 is GDNSRS (reference sequence). Trimming took 3 bases from V and 12 from J, leaving 20 bases between them. This CDR3 is built from 13 residues. The CDR3 DNA is TGTGCCTTCAAAGGCGATACGACCGCAAAACTCTTCTTT. Amino acid sequence: CAFKGDTTAKLFF.

With respect to this clone: A much larger clonotype is one base distant, so this may be a read error. Other nucleotide sequences from this sample produce the same CDR3. This chain joins TRAV29/DV5 and TRDJ1, with 9 bases identical to TRDD3. CDR1 and CDR2 from the germline V gene are NSMFDY and ISSIKDK. Trimming took 5 bases from V and 0 from J; bases not matched to a gene: 23. This CDR3 comprises 20 residues. The DNA of the CDR3 is TGTGCAGCCCCGACCATGGGCTCTCGGGGGATACCTCAGTACACCGATAAACTCATCTTT. Translating gives CAAPTMGSRGIPQYTDKLIF.

By share, this clone counts as medium-sized. This rearrangement joins TRDV1 to TRDJ1, with 8 nucleotides matching TRDD3. V lost 1 base to trimming and J lost 0 bases; unmatched junction nucleotides: 19. Germline V CDR1 and CDR2: TSWWSYY, QGS. The CDR3 covers 21 residues. CDR3 in amino acids: CALGERAYRYWGDEYTDKLIF. The CDR3 DNA follows: TGTGCTCTTGGGGAACGTGCCTACCGGTACTGGGGGGACGAGTACACCGATAAACTCATCTTT.

The chain recombines TRDV1 with TRDJ3; 8 nucleotides agree with TRDD3. Germline CDR1 and CDR2: TSWWSYY and QGS. CDR3 length equals 26 residues. The ends lost 4 bases at V and 1 base at J; junction bases unmatched: 30. The CDR3 coding sequence is TGTGCTCTTGGGGGGTCTACGGGTTTCGCTACACGCTGGGGGACGGAGGAGTCCTGGGACACCCGACAGATGTTTTTC. Amino acid sequence: CALGGSTGFATRWGTEESWDTRQMFF.

This chain connects TRDV2 to TRDJ2, with 8 positions matching TRDD3. Germline V gene data show CDR1 as GEAIGNYY and CDR2 as EKD. V gave up 7 bases and J gave up 3 bases; unmatched junction bases: 6. The CDR3 covers 14 residues. This CDR3 reads CACDAWGMTAQLFF. CDR3 nucleotide sequence: TGTGCCTGCGACGCCTGGGGGATGACAGCACAACTCTTCTTT.

The chain combines TRDV1 with TRDJ1; 12 bases match TRDD3. This CDR3 is built from 24 residues. Germline V gene sequence: CDR1 TSWWSYY, CDR2 QGS. The V and J ends lost 1 base and 3 bases, in that order; junction bases with no gene match: 27. The DNA for the CDR3 is TGTGCTCTTGGGGAACCTCCGACCTTCCTGCGGCGACTGGGGGATACTCCCTCACCCGATAAACTCATCTTT. Protein product: CALGEPPTFLRRLGDTPSPDKLIF.

Comment on this clone: TCRdb gives a protein that differs at residue 9 from what the DNA encodes, so the protein here is translated from the DNA. The V call is TRDV3, the J call TRDJ2; 8 bases are shared with TRDD3. Germline V gene sequence: CDR1 TVYSNPD, CDR2 GDNSRS (reference sequence). Losses at the gene ends were 4 bases for V and 4 bases for J; bases not matched to a gene: 14. CDR3 length equals 16 residues. CDR3 region: CASRWVGDAPTAQLFF. The CDR3 nucleotides are TGTGCCTCAAGGTGGGTGGGGGATGCTCCGACAGCACAACTCTTCTTT.

This clone rates as medium-sized (0.01 to 0.1%). This sequence joins TRDV1 and TRDJ1, with 10 positions matching TRDD3. CDR1 and CDR2 (germline): TSWWSYY, QGS. The V segment lost 0 bases and the J segment 2 bases; nucleotides outside the gene matches: 15. The CDR3 is 20 residues long. For the CDR3, the DNA is TGTGCTCTTGGGGAACTCTCCTTTGAGGGGGGATACGATAGGACCGATAAACTCATCTTT. This sequence encodes CALGELSFEGGYDRTDKLIF.

By share of the sample, this clone is medium-sized. This chain uses TRDV1 with TRDJ1, with 10 bases that match TRDD3. The germline CDR1 and CDR2 sequences are TSWWSYY and QGS. The CDR3 extends over 21 amino acids. Trimming cost V 2 bases and J 3 bases; bases outside gene matches: 21. In DNA form, the CDR3 reads TGTGCTCTTGGGGAAACTTCCCCGCTACTGGGGGATCCCTCTATCGCCGATAAACTCATCTTT. It encodes CALGETSPLLGDPSIADKLIF.

A few counts support this clone. The V gene is TRDV1, the J gene TRDJ1; 12 nucleotides match TRDD3. The ends lost 4 bases at V and 0 bases at J; junction bases unmatched: 18. CDR1 is TSWWSYY and CDR2 is QGS in the germline V gene. The CDR3 contains 21 residues. The CDR3 here is CALGGHAGRSGGYAYTDKLIF. CDR3 coding DNA: TGTGCTCTTGGGGGACATGCGGGCCGGTCTGGGGGATACGCGTACACCGATAAACTCATCTTT.

This clone was detected a few times. TCRdb's protein, taken from a much larger clone, differs from this DNA's translation at residue 9, likely owing to a read error; the protein displayed comes from the DNA. The chain carries TRDV2 and TRDJ3; TRDD3 agrees at 9 bases. This CDR3 comprises 18 residues. Per the germline V gene, CDR1 is GEAIGNYY and CDR2 is EKD. Germline trimming cut 3 bases from V and 0 bases from J; bases unmatched to any gene: 5. Written as DNA, the CDR3 is TGTGCCTGTGACCTACTGGGGGAACTCTCCTGGGACACCCGACAGATGTTTTTC. This sequence encodes CACDLLGELSWDTRQMFF.

This clone was observed a handful of times. The V call is TRDV2, the J call TRDJ1, with D perhaps matching TRDD2 (6 bases). The CDR3 has 20 residues. With 1 base removed from V and 3 bases from J, the gap between germline ends came to 29 bases. Looked up from germline, CDR1 is GEAIGNYY and CDR2 is EKD. The CDR3 DNA sequence: TGTGCCTGTGACACGCAATTCCTAGGGACCTGCTGGTGGTACGCCGATAAACTCATCTTT. This sequence encodes CACDTQFLGTCWWYADKLIF.

This clone turned up a few times. It may be a read error: a sequence one base away is much more abundant. The same CDR3 can be traced to other DNA sequences in this sample. This sequence joins TRDV2 and TRDJ1; tentatively, D is TRDD3 (6 bases). This CDR3 comprises 16 residues. V lost 3 bases, J lost 1 base, and 17 bases lay in between. Germline values: CDR1 GEAIGNYY, CDR2 EKD. For the CDR3, the DNA is TGTGCCTGTGACTCGGTACTGGGAGACTCCACCGATAAACTCATCTTT. This sequence encodes CACDSVLGDSTDKLIF.